The T cell receptor beta chain under discussion was sequenced for a study of early T cells in non-severe SARS-CoV-2 infection. V was clipped by 3 bases and J by 4 bases; unmatched bases: 10. Looked up from germline, CDR1 is SQVTM and CDR2 is ANQGSEA. CDR3 length equals 17 residues. TCRdb reprocessed the 5' RACE reads with MiXCR, giving one entry per CDR3 protein. The sample includes about 110,000 distinct CDR3 sequences, around an eighth of them seen just once. This clonotype was seen at least ten times. This chain connects TRBV29-1 to TRBJ2-4; 12 bases align to TRBD2. This receptor was taken from an adult who was a healthcare worker with PCR-confirmed SARS-CoV-2 infection or an uninfected control (not recorded which). Material: whole blood. CDR3 nucleotide sequence: TGCAGCGTTGAGGTGACCGGGACTAGCGGGCTTAAAAACATTCAGTACTTC. It is translated as CSVEVTGTSGLKNIQYF.